The rows below give T cell receptor beta chains drawn from one sample of a study of response to subunit inactivated influenza vaccine. TCRdb used MiXCR to reprocess the RT-PCR reads, holding one entry per CDR3 protein. The table records about 650,000 distinct CDR3 sequences, 15% to 17% of them present only once. The sequencing used PBMCs from blood, collected approximately 13 days after vaccination. The receptors originated from a man aged 50 or older who received an inactivated influenza vaccine. Each CDR3 is given with its conserved first and last residue. The order of the fields is V gene, D gene, clone size, J gene, CDR3 protein, CDR3 DNA. D genes are given only for firm matches. Clone size is given for some rows only: seen once, a few or many times, or a class if the clone is expanded.

TRBV3-1	NA	once	TRBJ2-1	CASSQVRGEQFF	TGTGCCAGCAGCCAAGTCAGGGGTGAGCAGTTCTTC
TRBV12-3/TRBV12-4	NA	NA	TRBJ1-5	CASSSVVNQPQHF	TGTGCCAGCAGTTCCGTAGTCAATCAGCCCCAGCATTTT
TRBV15	TRBD1	NA	TRBJ2-3	CATSARQGLTDTQYF	TGTGCCACCAGCGCGAGACAGGGGCTCACAGATACGCAGTATTTT
TRBV11-2	NA	NA	TRBJ2-7	CASSFYGTPDYEQYF	TGTGCCAGCAGCTTTTACGGGACACCGGACTACGAGCAGTACTTC
TRBV4-3	TRBD1	NA	TRBJ1-2	CASSQDARTGGRNYGYTF	TGCGCCAGCAGCCAAGATGCGAGGACAGGGGGCCGAAACTATGGCTACACCTTC
TRBV20-1	NA	NA	TRBJ2-7	CSAPRQGGPYEQYF	TGCAGTGCTCCTCGGCAGGGGGGCCCTTACGAGCAGTACTTC
TRBV5-5	TRBD1	NA	TRBJ2-3	CASSLMGQGTDTQYF	TGTGCCAGCAGCTTGATGGGACAGGGCACAGATACGCAGTATTTT
TRBV27	TRBD2	many	TRBJ2-7	CASRRLPTSGSIHEQYF	TGTGCCAGCAGGCGACTCCCTACTAGCGGGAGTATCCACGAGCAGTACTTC
TRBV7-2	NA	NA	TRBJ2-5	CASSLAVPDLPGETQYF	TGTGCCAGCAGCTTAGCGGTACCAGACCTCCCCGGGGAGACCCAGTACTTC
TRBV12-3/TRBV12-4	NA	many	TRBJ1-5	CASTSAPGPNNQPQHF	TGTGCCAGCACCTCCGCTCCGGGGCCTAACAATCAGCCCCAGCATTTT
TRBV7-6	NA	many	TRBJ2-7	CASSLGESYEQYF	TGTGCCAGCAGCCTCGGGGAGTCCTACGAGCAGTACTTC
TRBV12-3/TRBV12-4	NA	few	TRBJ1-1	CASKGGGNMDTEAFF	TGTGCCAGCAAAGGAGGGGGTAACATGGACACTGAAGCTTTCTTT
TRBV7-6	NA	few	TRBJ2-1	CASSLRGTGNEQFF	TGTGCCAGCAGCTTACGGGGGACGGGAAATGAGCAGTTCTTC
TRBV4-3	TRBD2	NA	TRBJ2-5	CASSRFTSVQETQYF	TGCGCCAGCAGCCGATTCACTAGCGTTCAAGAGACCCAGTACTTC
TRBV2	TRBD2	NA	TRBJ2-4	CASRGRVGNIQYF	TGTGCCAGCAGAGGGAGGGTAGGAAACATTCAGTACTTC
TRBV24-1	TRBD2	NA	TRBJ2-1	CATSDSGGAGFEQLF	TGTGCCACCAGTGATAGCGGGGGGGCCGGTTTTGAGCAGTTATTC
TRBV19	TRBD2	NA	TRBJ2-7	CASSITSGSSEQYF	TGTGCCAGTAGTATAACTAGCGGGAGCTCCGAGCAGTACTTC
TRBV6-1	TRBD2	NA	TRBJ2-1	CASKDPGGAGDNEQFF	TGTGCCAGCAAGGATCCCGGGGGGGCCGGGGACAATGAGCAGTTCTTC
TRBV5-5	NA	NA	TRBJ1-1	CASSLARQGNTEAFF	TGTGCCAGCAGCTTGGCCAGGCAGGGGAACACTGAAGCTTTCTTT
TRBV7-2	NA	few	TRBJ2-7	CASSPRDGSSYEQYF	TGTGCCAGCTCACCTCGGGACGGAAGCTCCTACGAGCAGTACTTC
TRBV4-3	TRBD2	many	TRBJ2-2	CASSQGLAGVTGELFF	TGCGCCAGCAGCCAAGGTCTAGCGGGAGTTACCGGGGAGCTGTTTTTT
TRBV27	NA	NA	TRBJ1-2	CASSSGPVYRGYGYTF	TGTGCCAGCAGTTCCGGACCGGTCTACAGAGGGTATGGCTACACCTTC
TRBV3-1	NA	few	TRBJ2-7	CASSQVEGEVEQYF	TGTGCCAGCAGCCAAGTCGAGGGGGAGGTCGAGCAGTACTTC
TRBV20-1	TRBD2	NA	TRBJ2-3	CSAALLGLAGSTDTQYF	TGCAGTGCCGCCCTTCTTGGACTAGCGGGGAGCACAGATACGCAGTATTTT
TRBV5-6	TRBD1	NA	TRBJ2-5	CASGPGTVETQYF	TGTGCCAGCGGCCCCGGGACAGTGGAGACCCAGTACTTC
TRBV5-1	NA	many	TRBJ2-2	CASNHRDGGPGELFF	TGCGCCAGCAACCACAGGGATGGAGGTCCCGGGGAGCTGTTTTTT
TRBV5-6	TRBD2	NA	TRBJ2-1	CASSLELAGGPIHEQFF	TGTGCCAGCAGCTTGGAATTAGCGGGAGGGCCTATCCATGAGCAGTTCTTC
TRBV5-1	NA	few	TRBJ1-1	CASSLQGRTEAFF	TGCGCCAGCAGCTTACAGGGAAGGACTGAAGCTTTCTTT
TRBV14	TRBD2	NA	TRBJ2-1	CASSPGLAGINEQFF	TGTGCCAGCAGCCCGGGACTAGCGGGCATCAATGAGCAGTTCTTC
TRBV4-3	NA	few	TRBJ2-3	CASSQGIIPGQNTQYF	TGCGCCAGCAGCCAAGGTATAATACCGGGACAAAATACGCAGTATTTT
TRBV6-2/TRBV6-3	TRBD2	NA	TRBJ2-7	CASSPLAGGRYEQYF	TGTGCCAGCAGCCCACTAGCGGGAGGCCGCTACGAGCAGTACTTC
TRBV20-1	TRBD1	NA	TRBJ1-5	CSVRGQGGRNQPQHF	TGCAGTGTACGGGGACAGGGAGGTCGCAATCAGCCCCAGCATTTT
TRBV28	NA	NA	TRBJ2-3	CASSFRVEVGDTQYF	TGTGCCAGCAGTTTTCGCGTCGAGGTCGGAGATACGCAGTATTTT
TRBV27	NA	NA	TRBJ2-2	CASSMDYQNTGELFF	TGTGCCAGCAGCATGGACTACCAGAACACCGGGGAGCTGTTTTTT
TRBV9	NA	few	TRBJ2-3	CASSVVGFQGSTDTQYF	TGTGCCAGCAGCGTAGTGGGATTCCAGGGAAGCACAGATACGCAGTATTTT
TRBV11-2	TRBD2	NA	TRBJ2-3	CASSSEGGSRTDTQYF	TGTGCCAGCAGCTCCGAGGGCGGGAGTAGGACAGATACGCAGTATTTT
TRBV23-1	NA	NA	TRBJ1-2	CASSPRLTYGYTF	TGCGCCAGCAGTCCTAGACTTACCTATGGCTACACCTTC
TRBV19	TRBD2	NA	TRBJ2-5	CASSFRREDQETQYF	TGTGCCAGTAGTTTCAGACGGGAGGACCAAGAGACCCAGTACTTC
TRBV20-1	TRBD2	NA	TRBJ2-7	CSATRTSGRYEQYF	TGCAGTGCGACCCGGACTAGCGGGAGATACGAGCAGTACTTC
TRBV4-3	NA	few	TRBJ1-1	CASSLSPGSMNTEAFF	TGCGCCAGCAGCCTCTCACCGGGGTCCATGAACACTGAAGCTTTCTTT
TRBV7-2	TRBD1	NA	TRBJ2-5	CASSYGQGWRETQYF	TGTGCCAGCAGCTACGGACAGGGGTGGCGAGAGACCCAGTACTTC
TRBV7-9	NA	NA	TRBJ2-3	CASSLSGGVTQYF	TGTGCCAGCAGCTTATCGGGTGGGGTTACGCAGTATTTT
TRBV7-2	NA	NA	TRBJ2-5	CASSSAGLQLTPETQYF	TGTGCCAGCAGCTCGGCCGGGCTCCAACTAACTCCTGAGACCCAGTACTTC
TRBV29-1	NA	NA	TRBJ2-3	CSVSTDSRTDTQYF	TGCAGCGTTTCGACCGACAGTCGCACAGATACGCAGTATTTT
TRBV11-1	TRBD1	NA	TRBJ2-7	CASSETAGTGFYEQYF	TGTGCCAGCAGCGAAACAGCCGGGACAGGGTTTTACGAGCAGTACTTC
TRBV12-3/TRBV12-4	TRBD2	NA	TRBJ2-1	CASSLAGSGGQFF	TGTGCCAGCAGTTTAGCAGGCAGCGGGGGACAGTTCTTC
TRBV5-1	TRBD1	NA	TRBJ2-2	CASSEGTDRAGELFF	TGCGCCAGCAGCGAAGGTACTGACAGGGCCGGGGAGCTGTTTTTT
TRBV20-1	NA	NA	TRBJ2-5	CSASGSRQETQYF	TGCAGTGCTAGTGGTAGCCGACAAGAGACCCAGTACTTC
TRBV9	TRBD2	NA	TRBJ2-2	CASSVGLAGDVELFF	TGTGCCAGCAGCGTAGGGTTAGCGGGAGACGTGGAGCTGTTTTTT
TRBV20-1	NA	NA	TRBJ2-1	CSARRPRDSLYNEQFF	TGCAGTGCTAGACGACCTCGGGACTCCCTCTACAATGAGCAGTTCTTC
TRBV4-1	NA	NA	TRBJ2-7	CASSQAQFLGINEQYF	TGCGCCAGCAGCCAAGCCCAGTTTTTGGGAATCAACGAGCAGTACTTC